The 21 T cell receptor beta chains in this list originate from one sample, sequenced in a study of shared clonotypes between healthy human individuals. The data were produced by immunoSEQ multiplex PCR, yet TCRdb's version contains in-frame clones alone and is incomplete. The sample records over a million clones, 78% being singletons. The sequenced sample was memory CD4+ T cells from PBMCs. The subset: CD45RA-negative fraction. Receptors were obtained from a man between 18 and 29 years old in good health. Some clones in this sample may be carry-over from other donors' samples.

The chain couples TRBV27 to TRBJ2-5, with TRBD1 matching 7 bases. Trimming took 6 bases from V and 6 from J; bases not matched to a gene: 10. The CDR3 loop spans 14 amino acids. CDR1 is MNHEY, CDR2 SMNVEV, per germline (reference sequence). The CDR3 DNA reads TGTGCCAGCAGCAGACAGGGAAAGTCGAAGACCCAGTACTTC. As protein: CASSRQGKSKTQYF.

The chain employs TRBV4-2 and TRBJ1-4; D perhaps matches TRBD1 (6 bases). V lost 1 base and J lost 10, with 16 bases in between. The CDR3 spans 15 residues. CDR1 LGHNA and CDR2 YNFKEQ come from the germline V gene. CDR3 loop: CASSQVPGDDGKLFF. The CDR3 DNA reads as TGTGCCAGCAGCCAAGTTCCAGGGGACGATGGAAAACTGTTTTTT.

This clone has only one observation. The sample carries other DNA sequences with the same CDR3. The CDR3 loop reads CASSQVGLAGYNEQFF. CDR3 sequence (DNA): TGCGCCAGCAGCCAAGTTGGACTAGCTGGCTACAATGAGCAGTTCTTC. The rearrangement joins TRBV4-3 to TRBJ2-1; 8 bases line up with TRBD2. The V gene end was trimmed by 1 base and the J gene end by 3 bases; junction bases not matched to a gene: 5. Germline lookup yields CDR1 LGHNA and CDR2 YSLEER. This CDR3 has 16 residues.

The V call is TRBV11-2, the J call TRBJ2-7; D call uncertain. Germline values: CDR1 SGHAT, CDR2 FQNNGV. The CDR3 has 13 amino acids. V was pared by 0 bases and J by 4 bases, with 7 bases between. CDR3 in DNA: TGTGCCAGCAGCTTAGACACTCCTTACGAGCAGTACTTC. Protein: CASSLDTPYEQYF.

This rearrangement joins TRBV29-1 to TRBJ2-3; 9 bases line up with TRBD2. The CDR3 length is 13 residues. The V segment lost 4 bases and the J segment 3 bases; nucleotides outside the gene matches: 2. Germline V CDR1 and CDR2: SQVTM, ANQGSEA. CDR3 DNA: TGCAGCGTTGGAGGACTAGCGACAGATACGCAGTATTTT. Amino acid sequence: CSVGGLATDTQYF.

CDR3 in DNA: TGTGCCAGCAGCTTAGCTGGACCTCGGAACACTGAAGCTTTCTTT. This encodes CASSLAGPRNTEAFF. This chain connects TRBV7-2 to TRBJ1-1; D is uncertain. The CDR3 length is 15 residues. CDR1 is SGHTA and CDR2 is FQGNSA in the germline V gene. V shed 0 bases and J shed 1 base, with 9 bases lying between them.

This chain joins TRBV29-1 and TRBJ1-1; D is possibly TRBD1 (6 bases). Trimming pared 3 bases from V and 5 bases from J, leaving 10 bases between. Germline assignment: CDR1 SQVTM and CDR2 ANQGSEA. This CDR3 is built from 12 residues. This CDR3 is CSVDGQRTEAFF. CDR3 coding DNA: TGCAGCGTTGACGGACAGAGGACTGAAGCTTTCTTT.

The chain joins TRBV11-2 to TRBJ2-7, with TRBD2 identical over 9 bases. Germline trimming cut 5 bases from V and 0 bases from J; bases unmatched to any gene: 8. The length of the CDR3 is 16 residues. Germline V lookup: CDR1 SGHAT, CDR2 FQNNGV. CDR3 coding DNA: TGTGCCAGCAGCACCGTGACTAGCGGAATCTCCTACGAGCAGTACTTC. Protein product: CASSTVTSGISYEQYF.

The rearrangement joins TRBV30 to TRBJ1-2, with a possible D match to TRBD1 (5 bases). The V gene's germline CDR1 is GTSNPN and CDR2 SVGIG (reference sequence). Trimming took off 1 base at V and 3 bases at J, with 6 bases between the two ends. The CDR3 has 12 residues. CDR3 nucleotide sequence: TGTGCCTGGAGTGGACAGTACTATGGCTACACCTTC. Residues: CAWSGQYYGYTF.

This rearrangement joins TRBV4-3 to TRBJ1-5; D is uncertain. Trimming left V 2 bases short and J 7 bases short, with 15 bases between. CDR1 and CDR2 (germline): LGHNA, YSLEER. The CDR3 consists of 15 residues. The CDR3, as DNA: TGCGCCAGCAGCCAAAGCCATCATCCCCAACAGCCCCAGCATTTT. Translation gives CASSQSHHPQQPQHF.

This rearrangement joins TRBV6-5 to TRBJ1-3; TRBD1 matches 7 bases. This CDR3 contains 15 residues. Germline V gene data show CDR1 as MNHEY and CDR2 as SVGAGI. With V trimmed by 5 bases and J by 6 bases, 10 bases remained unmatched. In DNA form, the CDR3 reads TGTGCCAGCAGTAAAGGACAGGCGATGTCAAACACCATATATTTT. It is translated as CASSKGQAMSNTIYF.

This chain connects TRBV10-3 to TRBJ1-1; no reliable D call. The CDR3 runs 13 residues. Trimming shortened V by 10 bases and J by 1 base, and 13 bases separated the two germline ends. The germline gives CDR1 ENHRY, CDR2 SYGVKD. In DNA, the CDR3 is TGTGCCACCTCGGGAGGCAGGAACACTGAAGCTTTCTTT. Its translation: CATSGGRNTEAFF.

This clone appeared once. This sequence joins TRBV18 and TRBJ2-7; a weak D match, TRBD1 (6 bases). The CDR3 is 12 amino acids. Germline V gives CDR1 KGHSH, CDR2 LQKENI. Between the trimmed V and J ends, which lost 4 bases and 5 bases, there was a span of 9 bases. CDR3 loop: CASSLNRDEQYF. In DNA form, the CDR3 reads TGTGCCAGCTCACTTAACAGGGACGAGCAGTACTTC.

The chain is built from TRBV6-5 and TRBJ2-2, with D uncertain. CDR3 length: 10 amino acids. Trimming pared 7 bases from V and 9 bases from J, leaving 6 bases between. Germline CDR1 MNHEY, CDR2 SVGAGI. CDR3 coding DNA: TGTGCCAGCATTAGGCGGGAGCTGTTTTTT. Translated, it gives CASIRRELFF.

The gene calls are TRBV7-9 and TRBJ2-2; 7 nucleotides match TRBD2. The V gene's germline CDR1 is SEHNR and CDR2 FQNEAQ (reference sequence). V shed 6 bases, J shed 0 bases, and the junction held 13 bases outside the gene matches. This CDR3 is built from 18 residues. The CDR3 DNA follows: TGTGCCAGCAGTATCCTACTAGCGCCTGCACCGAACACCGGGGAGCTGTTTTTT. Its protein product is CASSILLAPAPNTGELFF.

In its sample, this clone was seen a few times. The chain joins TRBV30 to TRBJ1-2; D possibly corresponds to TRBD1 (5 bases). The germline gives CDR1 GTSNPN, CDR2 SVGIG (reference sequence). This CDR3 region has 13 residues. Trimming pared 4 bases from V and 6 bases from J, leaving 15 bases between. The CDR3 spells CAWTAGGQHGYTF. Written as DNA, the CDR3 is TGTGCCTGGACCGCGGGGGGTCAGCATGGCTACACCTTC.

The chain combines TRBV11-2 with TRBJ2-7, with D hard to call. Trimming shortened V by 5 bases and J by 0 bases, and 8 bases separated the two germline ends. Germline CDR1 reads SGHAT; CDR2 reads FQNNGV. The CDR3 is made up of 13 amino acids. The CDR3 reads CASSPQLSYEQYF. In DNA, the CDR3 is TGTGCCAGCAGCCCCCAACTCTCCTACGAGCAGTACTTC.

This rearrangement joins TRBV6-6 to TRBJ1-2, with D possibly being TRBD1 (5 bases). There are 13 residues in the CDR3. V lost 7 bases and J lost 8, with 17 bases in between. From germline, CDR1 is MNHNY and CDR2 SVGAGI (reference sequence). DNA for the CDR3: TGTGCCAGCACGAGGGGCTCGGGGCTGGGCTACACCTTC. It encodes CASTRGSGLGYTF.

The chain recombines TRBV5-1 with TRBJ1-3; D is undetermined. CDR3 size: 15 residues. Germline V lookup: CDR1 SGHRS, CDR2 YFSETQ. V was pared by 6 bases and J by 0 bases, with 13 bases between. Here the CDR3 DNA reads TGCGCCAGCACCAACGACGCCAACTCTGGAAACACCATATATTTT. This translates into CASTNDANSGNTIYF.

The chain recombines TRBV27 with TRBJ1-5, with D possibly being TRBD1 (5 bases). V was pared by 1 base and J by 2 bases, with 12 bases between. The CDR3 spans 16 residues. The germline V gene encodes CDR1 MNHEY and CDR2 SMNVEV (reference sequence). CDR3 sequence: CASSLWFSGRNQPQHF. DNA for the CDR3: TGTGCCAGCAGTTTATGGTTTTCGGGGCGCAATCAGCCCCAGCATTTT.

The chain combines TRBV2 with TRBJ2-3; D might be TRBD1 or TRBD2, each matching 7 bases. Trimming shortened V by 7 bases and J by 3 bases, and 17 bases separated the two germline ends. The germline V gene encodes CDR1 SNHLY and CDR2 FYNNEI. The CDR3 has 15 residues. Here the CDR3 DNA reads TGTGCCAGCACCCCAGGGGGGGGGCCTACAGATACGCAGTATTTT. It specifies CASTPGGGPTDTQYF.